The 10 T cell receptor beta chains below all came from one sample that was sequenced in a study of blood T cell repertoires in COVID-19 (dated by TCRdb to about 2020). The library was generated by the immunoSEQ multiplex PCR assay. What TCRdb holds here is the immuneACCESS table cut down to in-frame rearrangements. Part of the clones is not present; checked against another copy, under half of the missing clones reflect an unresolved V gene, and the others are unexplained. The sample table holds 200,000 or so clones, of which 70% to 90% were seen once. Jointly, the top ten make up about a tenth of the sample. Specimen: peripheral blood. The receptors derive from a human donor with active or convalescent COVID-19. The donor label of this sample is uncertain.

A note on this clone: Within the sample, other DNA sequences also encode this same CDR3. The chain is built from TRBV30 and TRBJ2-5; a weak D match, TRBD1 (6 bases). The V gene lost 1 base and the J gene lost 1 base, with 10 bases spanning the gap. The CDR3 length is 14 residues. The germline V gene has CDR1 GTSNPN and CDR2 SVGIG (reference sequence). The CDR3 loop is CAWSGGGGQETQYF. The CDR3, as DNA: TGTGCCTGGAGTGGAGGGGGTGGCCAAGAGACCCAGTACTTC.

A remark on this clone: One end of the junction is discordant with germline, which a read error may explain. V and J are TRBV7-7 and TRBJ2-3; weak D call: TRBD1 (6 bases). The CDR3 extends over 15 amino acids. Germline V gene lookup returns CDR1 SSHAT and CDR2 FNYEAQ (reference sequence). The CDR3 sequence: CASSLGLGAEDTQYF. CDR3 sequence (DNA): TGTGCTAGCAGCTTAGGCTTGGGGGCTGAAGATACGCAGTATTTT.

This clone was found many times. This chain connects TRBV9 to TRBJ1-4; D is uncertain. V shed 0 bases and J shed 8 bases, with 14 bases lying between them. CDR1 and CDR2 from the germline V gene are SGDLS and YYNGEE. The CDR3 has 15 amino acids. In DNA, the CDR3 is TGTGCCAGCAGCGTAGGAGTGACTCCCAGCGAAAAACTGTTTTTT. Protein product: CASSVGVTPSEKLFF.

The rearrangement uses TRBV5-6 and TRBJ2-1; D is possibly TRBD2 (6 bases). V dropped 4 bases and J dropped 0 bases, with 11 bases sitting between them. Germline CDR1 reads SGHDT; CDR2 reads YYEEEE. This CDR3 spans 15 amino acids. The CDR3 sequence: CASSLGGNSYNEQFF. In nucleotides, the CDR3 is TGTGCCAGCAGCCTCGGGGGAAACTCCTACAATGAGCAGTTCTTC. Full variable domain (remainder filled in from reference TRBV5-6 and TRBJ2-1): DAGVTQSPTHLIKTRGQQVTLRCSPKSGHDTVSWYQQALGQGPQFIFQYYEEEERQRGNFPDRFSGHQFPNYSSELNVNALLLGDSALYLCASSLGGNSYNEQFFGPGTRLTVL.

This chain connects TRBV5-6 to TRBJ2-7, with D perhaps matching TRBD2 (6 bases). This CDR3 region has 14 residues. From germline, CDR1 is SGHDT and CDR2 YYEEEE. Trimming removed 1 base from V and 3 bases from J, with 11 bases in between. Here the CDR3 DNA reads TGTGCCAGCAGCTTGATGGGGGGATACTACGAGCAGTACTTC. It is translated as CASSLMGGYYEQYF.

This clone was detected only a few times. This chain joins TRBV7-9 and TRBJ1-6; D uncertain. The germline CDR1 and CDR2 sequences are SEHNR and FQNEAQ (reference sequence). The CDR3 loop spans 16 amino acids. Trimming took 2 bases from V and 6 from J, leaving 14 bases between them. CDR3 sequence: CASSLWPGQSNSPLHF. The CDR3 nucleotides read TGTGCCAGCAGCTTATGGCCGGGTCAGAGTAATTCACCCCTCCACTTT.

The V gene is TRBV28, the J gene TRBJ1-2; 9 positions match TRBD1. Germline V gives CDR1 MDHEN, CDR2 SYDVKM. This CDR3 is built from 12 residues. Trimming removed 8 bases from V and 3 bases from J; junction bases left unmatched: 1. CDR3 residues: CASRTGDYGYTF. The CDR3 nucleotides are TGTGCCAGCCGGACAGGGGACTATGGCTACACCTTC.

This chain connects TRBV4-3 to TRBJ1-1; 9 bases match TRBD1. The germline gives CDR1 LGHNA, CDR2 YSLEER. The CDR3 loop spans 13 amino acids. Germline trimming cut 6 bases from V and 6 bases from J; bases unmatched to any gene: 5. The CDR3 reads CASSVRQGAEAFF. The CDR3 bases are TGCGCCAGCAGTGTACGACAGGGGGCTGAAGCTTTCTTT.

The chain recombines TRBV7-2 with TRBJ2-3; 9 positions match TRBD2. Trimming cost V 4 bases and J 6 bases; bases outside gene matches: 5. The length of the CDR3 is 14 residues. The germline CDR1 and CDR2 sequences are SGHTA and FQGNSA. CDR3 protein: CASSSGLAGDTQYF. DNA for the CDR3: TGTGCCAGCAGCTCGGGACTAGCCGGGGATACGCAGTATTTT.

J is TRBJ2-1 and V is TRBV10-1; 10 positions agree with TRBD1. Germline-derived CDR1 and CDR2 are WNHNN and SYGVQD (reference sequence). There are 13 residues in the CDR3. For the CDR3, the DNA is TGCACCGGAGGACAGGGGGGGGACAATGAGCAGTTCTTC. Its protein product is CTGGQGGDNEQFF.